These T cell receptor beta chains were read from a single sample in a study of T cells after yellow fever vaccination. TCRdb itself ran the 5' RACE reads through MiXCR, one entry per CDR3 protein. This sample has just under 600,000 distinct CDR3 sequences; roughly 13% occur once, and the top ten carry over 12%. The sample consisted of PBMCs, taken on the day of the yellow fever booster vaccination. The receptors stem from a man aged 25-45 years who received the YFV17D yellow fever vaccine. Each CDR3 is given with its conserved first and last residue. The D gene is left open where the match is weak. Only some rows state a clone size, as once, few, many or a class for expanded clones.

TRBV20-1,TRBD2,few,TRBJ2-5,CSAIPGGSGQETQYF,TGCAGTGCTATCCCCGGGGGGTCTGGGCAAGAGACCCAGTACTTC
TRBV7-2,-,-,TRBJ2-1,CASSLQRLGTSNEQFF,TGTGCCAGCAGCTTACAGCGGTTGGGTACCTCCAATGAGCAGTTCTTC
TRBV6-2/TRBV6-3,TRBD2,many,TRBJ2-1,CASSFSPTSTNEQFF,TGTGCCAGCAGTTTTTCCCCGACTAGCACCAATGAGCAGTTCTTC
TRBV27,TRBD2,-,TRBJ2-6,CATGLAGAGANVLTF,TGTGCCACTGGACTAGCGGGAGCTGGGGCCAACGTCCTGACTTTC
TRBV5-6,TRBD1,many,TRBJ1-1,CASSLPGQMNTEAFF,TGTGCCAGCAGCTTACCGGGACAGATGAACACTGAAGCTTTCTTT
TRBV29-1,-,-,TRBJ1-3,CSALFGSGNTIYF,TGCAGCGCCCTTTTCGGGTCTGGAAACACCATATATTTT
TRBV7-2,-,-,TRBJ2-7,CASSLGIGTEQYF,TGTGCCAGCAGCTTAGGGATCGGTACCGAGCAGTACTTC
TRBV29-1,-,-,TRBJ1-1,CSVLSLPMNTEAFF,TGCAGCGTTTTGTCCCTACCCATGAACACTGAAGCTTTCTTT
TRBV6-5,-,many,TRBJ2-1,CASRRDSGGYNEQFF,TGTGCCAGCAGACGTGACAGTGGGGGCTACAATGAGCAGTTCTTC
TRBV7-9,TRBD1,-,TRBJ2-4,CASSSGQGSKVIQYF,TGTGCCAGCAGCTCCGGACAGGGCTCAAAAGTCATTCAGTACTTC
TRBV20-1,-,-,TRBJ2-1,CSARDQSKAGSSSYNEQFF,TGCAGTGCTAGAGATCAATCAAAGGCGGGGTCGAGCTCCTACAATGAGCAGTTCTTC
TRBV20-1,-,few,TRBJ1-5,CSARDLYSGKVGYQPQHF,TGCAGTGCTAGAGATCTTTACTCAGGGAAGGTGGGTTATCAGCCCCAGCATTTT
TRBV28,TRBD1,-,TRBJ2-1,CASSFTDRGTVHEQFF,TGTGCCAGCAGTTTCACGGACAGGGGGACAGTACATGAGCAGTTCTTC
TRBV20-1,-,-,TRBJ2-1,CGGHKKRINNNEQFF,TGCGGGGGGCACAAAAAGCGAATAAATAACAATGAGCAGTTCTTC
TRBV5-1,TRBD2,many,TRBJ2-3,CASSFKAGGRTDTQYF,TGCGCCAGCAGCTTCAAAGCGGGAGGACGGACAGATACGCAGTATTTT
TRBV7-9,TRBD2,few,TRBJ2-7,CASSNGTSGSHF,TGTGCCAGCAGCAACGGGACTAGCGGGAGTCACTTC
TRBV18,TRBD1,-,TRBJ1-1,CASSPPSQVGGRSTEAFF,TGTGCCAGCTCACCACCGAGTCAAGTAGGGGGCAGAAGCACTGAAGCTTTCTTT
TRBV6-2/TRBV6-3,TRBD1,-,TRBJ1-4,CASSSTGGREKLFF,TGTGCCAGCAGTTCGACAGGGGGCCGTGAAAAACTGTTTTTT
TRBV19,-,-,TRBJ2-7,CASSRGPYSYEQYF,TGTGCCAGTAGTCGAGGACCGTACTCCTACGAGCAGTACTTC
TRBV7-2,-,-,TRBJ1-2,CASGRVGYGYTF,TGTGCCAGCGGCAGGGTGGGCTATGGCTACACCTTC
TRBV7-9,TRBD2,many,TRBJ2-7,CASSLGGTSGSYEQYF,TGTGCCAGCAGCTTAGGGGGCACTAGCGGGTCCTACGAGCAGTACTTC
TRBV4-3,-,-,TRBJ2-1,CASSQTAEQFF,TGCGCCAGCAGCCAGACGGCTGAGCAGTTCTTC
TRBV20-1,TRBD2,-,TRBJ2-7,CSWTSGPYEQYF,TGCAGTTGGACTAGCGGGCCCTACGAGCAGTACTTC
TRBV6-5,TRBD1,-,TRBJ2-1,CASSYYHKTGAGEQFF,TGTGCCAGCAGTTACTACCACAAAACAGGGGCGGGTGAGCAGTTCTTC
TRBV18,TRBD2,few,TRBJ2-7,CASSPPTSGRGGYEQYF,TGTGCCAGCTCACCCCCGACTAGCGGGAGAGGGGGGTACGAGCAGTACTTC
TRBV7-2,-,few,TRBJ2-5,CASSDPRLDRETQYF,TGTGCCAGCAGCGACCCCCGGCTTGACCGAGAGACCCAGTACTTC
TRBV20-1,-,few,TRBJ2-1,CSAPAPGSYNEQFF,TGCAGTGCCCCCGCGCCCGGCTCCTACAATGAGCAGTTCTTC
TRBV11-2,TRBD1,few,TRBJ1-2,CASKLTGAVSGYTF,TGTGCCAGCAAACTAACAGGGGCCGTATCTGGCTACACCTTC
TRBV7-3,TRBD1,-,TRBJ2-2,CASSRAGQGAAGELFF,TGTGCTAGCAGCCGTGCAGGACAGGGGGCAGCCGGGGAGCTGTTTTTT
TRBV7-3,-,few,TRBJ2-1,CASSAGPGWDEQFF,TGTGCCAGCAGCGCCGGTCCAGGGTGGGATGAGCAGTTCTTC
TRBV12-3/TRBV12-4,TRBD1,-,TRBJ1-1,CASSITGGRPTEAFF,TGTGCCAGCAGTATAACAGGGGGCCGACCTACTGAAGCTTTCTTT
TRBV15,TRBD1,few,TRBJ2-2,CATSKDRDRTNTGELFF,TGTGCCACCAGCAAAGATAGGGACAGGACGAACACCGGGGAGCTGTTTTTT